The 14 T cell receptor beta chains reported below all come from one sample, sequenced in a study of T cell responses to AZD1222 COVID-19 vaccine. Profiling relied on immunoSEQ multiplex PCR, and the TCRdb table lists in-frame clones only, not all of them. The table has some 180,000 clones, approximately 94% seen once. Sequencing used peripheral blood, obtained 28 days after the second AZD1222 dose. These receptors were taken from an adult who received the AZD1222 COVID-19 vaccine.

The DNA of the CDR3 is TGTGCCAGCAGCCAAGCTCCAGGGGACTATGGCTACACCTTC. This translates into CASSQAPGDYGYTF. The chain has TRBV14 and TRBJ1-2, with D perhaps matching TRBD1 (6 bases). CDR3 size: 14 residues. Trimming cost V 1 base and J 3 bases, with 9 bases left between them. CDR1 SGHDN and CDR2 FVKESK come from the germline V gene. The complete variable domain, with remaining parts taken from reference TRBV14 and TRBJ1-2, reads EAGVTQFPSHSVIEKGQTVTLRCDPISGHDNLYWYRRVMGKEIKFLLHFVKESKQDESGMPNNRFLAERTGGTYSTLKVQPAELEDSGVYFCASSQAPGDYGYTFGSGTRLTVV.

DNA for the CDR3: TGTGCCAGCAGCGGGCCATCCTACGAGCAGTACTTC. It specifies CASSGPSYEQYF. The chain employs TRBV2 and TRBJ2-7; unclear D gene. Per the germline V gene, CDR1 is SNHLY and CDR2 is FYNNEI. This CDR3 spans 12 amino acids. Trimming took 6 bases from V and 1 from J, leaving 7 bases between them.

J is TRBJ1-4 and V is TRBV6-1; TRBD1 might be the D (6 bases). V lost 3 bases and J 5 bases, leaving 10 bases between the germline ends. This CDR3 has 14 residues. Germline V CDR1 and CDR2: MNHNS, SASEGT. CDR3 sequence (DNA): TGTGCCAGCAGTGAGACAGGCTCGAATGAAAAACTGTTTTTT. This codes for CASSETGSNEKLFF.

The V call is TRBV4-2, the J call TRBJ2-1; D gene unclear. The CDR3 runs to 13 residues. V lost 2 bases and J 6 bases, leaving 8 bases between the germline ends. Looked up from germline, CDR1 is LGHNA and CDR2 is YNFKEQ. The CDR3 sequence is CASSQTTRNEQFF. Here the CDR3 DNA reads TGTGCCAGCAGCCAAACCACTCGCAATGAGCAGTTCTTC.

J is TRBJ2-7 and V is TRBV6-5, with 7 bases fitting TRBD2. Trimming took 6 bases from V and 3 from J; bases not matched to a gene: 5. CDR1 and CDR2 (germline): MNHEY, SVGAGI. The CDR3 covers 13 residues. Here the CDR3 reads CASRRDYNYEQYF. The DNA of the CDR3 is TGTGCCAGCAGGAGGGACTACAACTACGAGCAGTACTTC.

This chain joins TRBV6-2 or TRBV6-3 and TRBJ2-2; D call uncertain. CDR1 MNHEY and CDR2 SVGEGT come from the germline V gene. V lost 2 bases and J 5 bases, leaving 12 bases between the germline ends. This CDR3 spans 15 amino acids. The CDR3 bases are TGTGCCAGCAGTTACCTTAGGACGACTACCGGGGAGCTGTTTTTT. This gives the protein CASSYLRTTTGELFF.

V is TRBV27 and J is TRBJ1-5; the match to TRBD1 covers 7 bases. Germline V gives CDR1 MNHEY, CDR2 SMNVEV (reference sequence). With 6 bases clipped from V and 6 bases from J, the junction kept 11 bases outside the gene matches. CDR3 length: 15 residues. The CDR3: CASSDLGQEIQPQHF. In nucleotides, the CDR3 is TGTGCCAGCAGCGACCTTGGACAGGAGATTCAGCCCCAGCATTTT.

The chain carries TRBV19 and TRBJ1-4; no clear D gene. The CDR3 contains 16 residues. V gave up 4 bases and J gave up 3 bases, with 15 bases separating them. Germline CDR1 and CDR2: LNHDA and SQIVND (reference sequence). CDR3 bases: TGTGCCAGTAGTAATCGGAGGGCAGCCCCTAATGAAAAACTGTTTTTT. Translation gives CASSNRRAAPNEKLFF.

The rearrangement uses TRBV7-5 and TRBJ1-5; the table's TRBD1 call for D was not verified on the DNA. TRBV7-5 is shown as a pseudogene. This CDR3 is built from 15 residues. The CDR3 reads CARSSGTMSNQPQHF. The CDR3 DNA sequence: TGTGCCAGAAGCTCCGGGACAATGAGCAATCAGCCCCAGCATTTT.

The chain carries TRBV27 and TRBJ1-1; TRBD1 is a possible D gene (5 bases). The ends were cut back, 1 base at V and 8 bases at J, with 11 bases in the middle. The CDR3 length is 13 residues. Germline values: CDR1 MNHEY, CDR2 SMNVEV (reference sequence). The CDR3 bases are TGTGCCAGCAGTTTATGGTCGACAGACGAAGCTTTCTTT. Its protein product is CASSLWSTDEAFF.

The chain is built from TRBV10-1 and TRBJ2-1; 13 positions match TRBD2. This CDR3 contains 16 residues. The V and J ends lost 2 bases and 3 bases, in that order; junction bases with no gene match: 1. Germline loops: CDR1 WNHNN, CDR2 SYGVQD (reference sequence). CDR3 sequence: CASSEGLAGDYNEQFF. CDR3 bases: TGCGCCAGCAGTGAGGGACTAGCGGGGGACTACAATGAGCAGTTCTTC.

V is TRBV13 and J is TRBJ1-1; D not resolved. The CDR3 has 12 residues. CDR1 and CDR2 from the germline V gene are PRHDT and FYEKMQ (reference sequence). Trimming removed 0 bases at V and 6 bases at J, with 5 bases between. CDR3 protein: CASSLGQPEAFF. In nucleotides, the CDR3 is TGTGCCAGCAGCTTAGGACAGCCTGAAGCTTTCTTT. The variable domain in full, completed from reference TRBV13 and TRBJ1-1, reads AAGVIQSPRHLIKEKRETATLKCYPIPRHDTVYWYQQGPGQDPQFLISFYEKMQSDKGSIPDRFSAQQFSDYHSELNMSSLELGDSALYFCASSLGQPEAFFGQGTRLTVV.

The V and J genes are TRBV19 and TRBJ1-1; possible D gene TRBD1, 6 bases. The CDR3 contains 14 residues. Germline V lookup: CDR1 LNHDA, CDR2 SQIVND (reference sequence). V dropped 6 bases and J dropped 5 bases, with 16 bases sitting between them. CDR3: CASRSTGTGTEAFF. The CDR3 DNA reads as TGTGCCAGTAGGTCAACAGGGACTGGGACTGAAGCTTTCTTT.

The genes are TRBV12-5 and TRBJ1-2; 7 bases agree with TRBD1. The ends lost 5 bases at V and 4 bases at J; junction bases unmatched: 10. Looked up from germline, CDR1 is LGHNT and CDR2 is FRNRAP. CDR3 length equals 15 residues. CDR3 coding DNA: TGTGCTAGTGGTGGGACAGCCACTAGACGCTATGGCTACACCTTC. Translation: CASGGTATRRYGYTF. Full variable domain (rest looked up from reference TRBV12-5 and TRBJ1-2): DARVTQTPRHKVTEMGQEVTMRCQPILGHNTVFWYRQTMMQGLELLAYFRNRAPLDDSGMPKDRFSAEMPDATLATLKIQPSEPRDSAVYFCASGGTATRRYGYTFGSGTRLTVV.